The sequence of this T cell receptor beta chain was determined in a study of CD8+ T cells in alopecia areata. The CDR3 totals 13 residues. Germline CDR1 is GTSNPN and CDR2 is SVGIG (reference sequence). V was clipped by 0 bases and J by 11 bases, with 16 bases between them. Sorting separated CD4+ and CD8+ T cells out of PBMCs. Extracted RNA was reverse transcribed, and the resulting cDNA served as sequencing template. Sequencing used immunoSEQ multiplex PCR; TCRdb keeps in-frame clones, though not all of them. Of around 140,000 clones in the sample, about three fifths are singletons; the top ten hold nearly 6.5%.

The TCR comes from a human donor with alopecia areata. This rearrangement joins TRBV30 to TRBJ1-1, with a tentative D call TRBD1 (5 bases). The material was CD4+ T cells sorted from blood, obtained at week 0. CDR3 DNA sequence: TGTGCCTGGAGTGTTGGGGCAGTCTCAGAGGCTTTCTTT. As protein: CAWSVGAVSEAFF.